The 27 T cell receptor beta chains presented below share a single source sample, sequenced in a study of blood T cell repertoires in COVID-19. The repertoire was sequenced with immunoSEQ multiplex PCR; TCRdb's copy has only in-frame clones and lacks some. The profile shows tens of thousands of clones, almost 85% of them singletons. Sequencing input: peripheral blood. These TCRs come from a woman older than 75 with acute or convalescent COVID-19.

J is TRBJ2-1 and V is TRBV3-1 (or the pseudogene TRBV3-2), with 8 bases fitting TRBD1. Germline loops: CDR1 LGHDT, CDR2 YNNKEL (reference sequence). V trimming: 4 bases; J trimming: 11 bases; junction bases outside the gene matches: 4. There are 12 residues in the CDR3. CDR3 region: CASSLRTGKQFF. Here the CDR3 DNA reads TGTGCCAGCAGCCTGAGGACAGGGAAGCAGTTCTTC.

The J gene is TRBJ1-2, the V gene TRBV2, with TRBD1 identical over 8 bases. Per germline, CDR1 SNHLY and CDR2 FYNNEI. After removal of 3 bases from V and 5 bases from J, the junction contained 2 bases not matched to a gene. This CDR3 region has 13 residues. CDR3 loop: CASSDGTGYGYTF. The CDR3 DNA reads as TGTGCCAGCAGTGACGGGACAGGTTATGGCTACACCTTC.

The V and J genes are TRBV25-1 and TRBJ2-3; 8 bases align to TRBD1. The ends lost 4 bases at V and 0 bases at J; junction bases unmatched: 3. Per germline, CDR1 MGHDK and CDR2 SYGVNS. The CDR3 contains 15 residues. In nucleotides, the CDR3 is TGTGCCAGCAGTGCGTGGACAGGGAGCACAGATACGCAGTATTTT. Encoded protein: CASSAWTGSTDTQYF.

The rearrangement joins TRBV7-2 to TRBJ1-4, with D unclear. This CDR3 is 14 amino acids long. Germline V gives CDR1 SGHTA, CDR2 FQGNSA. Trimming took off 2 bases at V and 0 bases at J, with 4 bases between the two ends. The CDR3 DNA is TGTGCCAGCAGCTTAACGGCAACTAATGAAAAACTGTTTTTT. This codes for CASSLTATNEKLFF.

CDR3 DNA sequence: TGTGCCAGCAGCAAAGAGGGTTTGGACGAGCAGTACTTC. Translating it yields CASSKEGLDEQYF. The chain is built from TRBV5-6 and TRBJ2-7, with a tentative D call TRBD2 (5 bases). In germline, CDR1 is SGHDT, CDR2 YYEEEE. Trimming left V 4 bases short and J 5 bases short, with 13 bases between. The CDR3 has 13 residues.

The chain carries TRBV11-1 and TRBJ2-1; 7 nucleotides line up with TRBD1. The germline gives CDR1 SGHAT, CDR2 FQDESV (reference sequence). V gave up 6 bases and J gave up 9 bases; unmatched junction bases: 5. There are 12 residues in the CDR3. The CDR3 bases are TGTGCCAGCAGTTTTGCAGGGGGTGAGCAGTTCTTC. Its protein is CASSFAGGEQFF.

The CDR3 sequence is CASSSTRNEQYF. The DNA of the CDR3 is TGTGCCAGCAGCTCGACCAGGAACGAGCAGTACTTC. The J gene is TRBJ2-7, the V gene TRBV7-3; D unresolved. CDR3 length: 12 residues. Trimming stripped 4 bases from V and 5 bases from J, with 9 bases between. Germline values: CDR1 SGHTA, CDR2 FQGTGA.

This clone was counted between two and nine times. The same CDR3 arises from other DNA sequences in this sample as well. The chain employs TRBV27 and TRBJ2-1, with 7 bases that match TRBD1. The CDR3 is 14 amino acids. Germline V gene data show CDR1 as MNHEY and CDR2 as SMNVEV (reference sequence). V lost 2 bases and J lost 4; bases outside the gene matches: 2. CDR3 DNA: TGTGCCAGCAGTTTAAGGGGGCTGTACAATGAGCAGTTCTTC. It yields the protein CASSLRGLYNEQFF.

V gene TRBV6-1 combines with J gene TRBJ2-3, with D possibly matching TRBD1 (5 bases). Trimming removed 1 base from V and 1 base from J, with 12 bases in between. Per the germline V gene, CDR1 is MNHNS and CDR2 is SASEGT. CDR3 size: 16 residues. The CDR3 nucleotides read TGTGCCAGCAGTGAAGTAGGTCTCAGGGGCACAGATACGCAGTATTTT. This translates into CASSEVGLRGTDTQYF.

This chain's CDR3 is CASRLTGVRNSPLHF. CDR3 coding DNA: TGTGCCAGCAGATTAACAGGGGTGAGGAATTCACCCCTCCACTTT. This rearrangement joins TRBV27 to TRBJ1-6; TRBD1 aligns across 7 bases. V lost 6 bases to trimming and J lost 7 bases; unmatched junction nucleotides: 9. Germline CDR1 is MNHEY and CDR2 is SMNVEV (reference sequence). The CDR3 spans 15 residues.

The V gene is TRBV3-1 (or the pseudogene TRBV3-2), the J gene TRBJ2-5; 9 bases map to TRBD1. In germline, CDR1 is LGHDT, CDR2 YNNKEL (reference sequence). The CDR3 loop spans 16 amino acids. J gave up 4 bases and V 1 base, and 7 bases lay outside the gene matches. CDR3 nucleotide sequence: TGTGCCAGCAGCCAAGGGTCAACAGGGGGCGCAGAGACCCAGTACTTC. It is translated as CASSQGSTGGAETQYF.

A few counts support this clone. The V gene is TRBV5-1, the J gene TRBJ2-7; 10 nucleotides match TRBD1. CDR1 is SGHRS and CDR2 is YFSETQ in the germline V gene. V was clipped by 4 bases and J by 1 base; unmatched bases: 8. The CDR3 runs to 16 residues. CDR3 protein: CASSIAGTGESYEQYF. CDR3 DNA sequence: TGCGCCAGCAGCATCGCCGGGACAGGGGAGTCCTACGAGCAGTACTTC.

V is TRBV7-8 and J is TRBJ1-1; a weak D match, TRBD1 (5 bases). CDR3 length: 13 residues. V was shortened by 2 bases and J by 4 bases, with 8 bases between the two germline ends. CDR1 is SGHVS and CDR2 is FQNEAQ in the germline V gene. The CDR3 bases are TGTGCCAGCAGCTTACAGGGAACCACTGAAGCTTTCTTT. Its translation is CASSLQGTTEAFF.

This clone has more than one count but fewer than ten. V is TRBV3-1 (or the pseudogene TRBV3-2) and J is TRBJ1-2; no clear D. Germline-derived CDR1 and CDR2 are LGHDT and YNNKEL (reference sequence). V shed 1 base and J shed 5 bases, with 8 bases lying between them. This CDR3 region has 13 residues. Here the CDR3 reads CASSQARKYGYTF. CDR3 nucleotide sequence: TGTGCCAGCAGCCAAGCGCGGAAATATGGCTACACCTTC.

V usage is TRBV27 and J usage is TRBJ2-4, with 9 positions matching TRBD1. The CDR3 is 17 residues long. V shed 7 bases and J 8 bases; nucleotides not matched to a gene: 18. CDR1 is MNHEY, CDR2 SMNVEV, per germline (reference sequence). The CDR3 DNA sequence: TGTGCCAGCACCCAATTTCGACAGGGGGGGATAGTCGACATTCAGTACTTC. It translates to CASTQFRQGGIVDIQYF.

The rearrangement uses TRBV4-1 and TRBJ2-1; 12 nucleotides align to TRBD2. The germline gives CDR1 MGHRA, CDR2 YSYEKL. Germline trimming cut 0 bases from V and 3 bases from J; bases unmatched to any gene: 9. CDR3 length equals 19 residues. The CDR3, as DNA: TGCGCCAGCAGCCAAGACGGGCTAGCGGGAGGGAGGATCTACAATGAGCAGTTCTTC. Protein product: CASSQDGLAGGRIYNEQFF.

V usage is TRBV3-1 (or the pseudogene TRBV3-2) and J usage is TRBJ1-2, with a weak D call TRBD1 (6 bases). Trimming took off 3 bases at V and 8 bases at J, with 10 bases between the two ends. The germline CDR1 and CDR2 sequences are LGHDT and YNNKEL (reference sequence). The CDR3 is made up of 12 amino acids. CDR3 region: CASSHGGQGYTF. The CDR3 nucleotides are TGTGCCAGCAGCCACGGTGGACAGGGCTACACCTTC.

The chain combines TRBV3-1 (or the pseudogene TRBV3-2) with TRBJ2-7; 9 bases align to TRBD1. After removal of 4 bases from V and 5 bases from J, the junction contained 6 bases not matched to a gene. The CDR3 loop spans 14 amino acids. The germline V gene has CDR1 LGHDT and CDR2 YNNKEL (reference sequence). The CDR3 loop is CASSRDRTGDEQYF. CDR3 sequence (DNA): TGTGCCAGCAGCCGAGACCGGACAGGGGACGAGCAGTACTTC.

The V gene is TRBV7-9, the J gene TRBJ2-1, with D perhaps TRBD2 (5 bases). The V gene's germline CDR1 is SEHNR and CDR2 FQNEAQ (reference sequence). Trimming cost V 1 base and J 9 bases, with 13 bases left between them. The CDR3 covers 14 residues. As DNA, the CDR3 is TGTGCCAGCAGCTTAGGGTTGGAGGTCGGTGAGCAGTTCTTC. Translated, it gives CASSLGLEVGEQFF.

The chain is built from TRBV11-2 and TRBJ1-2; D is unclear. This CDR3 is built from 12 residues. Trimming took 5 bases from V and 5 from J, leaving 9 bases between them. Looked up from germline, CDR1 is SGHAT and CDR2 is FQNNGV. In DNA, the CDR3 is TGTGCCAGCAGCCCGACGGGATATGGCTACACCTTC. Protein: CASSPTGYGYTF.

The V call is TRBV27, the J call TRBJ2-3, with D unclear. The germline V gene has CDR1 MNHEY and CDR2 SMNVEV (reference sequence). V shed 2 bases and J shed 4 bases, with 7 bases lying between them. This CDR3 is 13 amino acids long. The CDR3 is CASSLTLADTQYF. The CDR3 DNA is TGTGCCAGCAGTTTAACCTTAGCAGATACGCAGTATTTT.

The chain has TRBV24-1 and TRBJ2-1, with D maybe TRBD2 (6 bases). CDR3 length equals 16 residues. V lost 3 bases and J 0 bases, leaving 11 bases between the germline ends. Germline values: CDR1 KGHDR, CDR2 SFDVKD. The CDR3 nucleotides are TGTGCCACCAGTGATCCTCGGACTACCTCCTACAATGAGCAGTTCTTC. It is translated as CATSDPRTTSYNEQFF.

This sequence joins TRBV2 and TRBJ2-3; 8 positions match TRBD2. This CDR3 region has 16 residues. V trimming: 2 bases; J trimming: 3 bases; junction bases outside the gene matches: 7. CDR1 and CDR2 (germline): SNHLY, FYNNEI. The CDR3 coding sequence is TGTGCCAGCAGTGAACGACTAGCGCGGGGGACAGATACGCAGTATTTT. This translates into CASSERLARGTDTQYF.

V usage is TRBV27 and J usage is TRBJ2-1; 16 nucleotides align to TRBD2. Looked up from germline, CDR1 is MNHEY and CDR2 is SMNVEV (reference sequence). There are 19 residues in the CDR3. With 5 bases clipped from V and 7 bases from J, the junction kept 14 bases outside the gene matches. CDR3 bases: TGTGCCAGCAGTCTCGACCCCGGGACTAGCGGGAGGGCCGTGAATGAGCAGTTCTTC. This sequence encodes CASSLDPGTSGRAVNEQFF.

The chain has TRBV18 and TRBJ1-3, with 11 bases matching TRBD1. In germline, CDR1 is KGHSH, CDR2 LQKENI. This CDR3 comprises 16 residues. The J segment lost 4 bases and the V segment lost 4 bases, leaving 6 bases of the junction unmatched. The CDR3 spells CASSLGQGASGNTIYF. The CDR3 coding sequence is TGTGCCAGCTCACTAGGACAGGGGGCTTCGGGAAACACCATATATTTT.

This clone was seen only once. This chain's CDR3 is CASSLVDGGEEETQYF. The CDR3, as DNA: TGTGCCAGCAGCTTAGTTGACGGGGGAGAAGAAGAGACCCAGTACTTC. The gene calls are TRBV11-1 and TRBJ2-5; perhaps TRBD2 as D (6 bases). The CDR3 runs to 16 residues. Trimming stripped 1 base from V and 3 bases from J, with 15 bases between. Per germline, CDR1 SGHAT and CDR2 FQDESV (reference sequence).

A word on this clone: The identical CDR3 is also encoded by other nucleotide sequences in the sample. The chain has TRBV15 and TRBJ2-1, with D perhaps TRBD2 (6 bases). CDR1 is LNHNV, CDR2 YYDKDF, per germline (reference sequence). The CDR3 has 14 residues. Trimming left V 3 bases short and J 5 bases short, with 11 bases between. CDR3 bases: TGTGCCACCAGCAGGGACGGAGGGAACAATGAGCAGTTCTTC. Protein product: CATSRDGGNNEQFF.